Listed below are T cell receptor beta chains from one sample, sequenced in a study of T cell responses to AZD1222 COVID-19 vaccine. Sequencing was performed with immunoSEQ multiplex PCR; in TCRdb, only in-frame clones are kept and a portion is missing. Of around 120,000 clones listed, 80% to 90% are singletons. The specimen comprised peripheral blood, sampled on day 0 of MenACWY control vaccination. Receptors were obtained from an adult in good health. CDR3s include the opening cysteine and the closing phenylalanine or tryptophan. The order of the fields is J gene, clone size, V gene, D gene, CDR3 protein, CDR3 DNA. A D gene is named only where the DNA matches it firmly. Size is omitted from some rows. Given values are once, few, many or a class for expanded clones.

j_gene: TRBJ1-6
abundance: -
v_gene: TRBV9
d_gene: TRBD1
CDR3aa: CASSVGDRGNSPLHF
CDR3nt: TGTGCCAGCAGCGTCGGGGACAGGGGTAATTCACCCCTCCACTTT

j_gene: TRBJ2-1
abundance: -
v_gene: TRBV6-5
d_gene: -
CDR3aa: CASSYGGNSYNEQFF
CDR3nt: TGTGCCAGCAGTTACGGGGGTAACTCCTACAATGAGCAGTTCTTC

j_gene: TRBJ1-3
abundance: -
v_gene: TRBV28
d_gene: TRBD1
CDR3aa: CASSLGGTGGNTIYF
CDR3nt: TGTGCCAGCAGTTTAGGCGGGACAGGGGGAAACACCATATATTTT

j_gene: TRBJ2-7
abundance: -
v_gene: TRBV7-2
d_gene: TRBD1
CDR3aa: CASSSKGRDRFLHEQYF
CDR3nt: TGTGCCAGCAGCTCAAAGGGTCGGGACAGGTTCCTCCACGAGCAGTACTTC

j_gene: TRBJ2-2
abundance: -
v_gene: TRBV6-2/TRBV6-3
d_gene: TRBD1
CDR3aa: CASSQDRTRANTGELFF
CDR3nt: TGTGCCAGCAGTCAGGACAGGACTCGAGCGAACACCGGGGAGCTGTTTTTT

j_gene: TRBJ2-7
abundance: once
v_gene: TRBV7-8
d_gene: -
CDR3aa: CASSLDRWTRDYEQYF
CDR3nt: TGTGCCAGCAGCTTAGACCGCTGGACACGCGACTACGAGCAGTACTTC

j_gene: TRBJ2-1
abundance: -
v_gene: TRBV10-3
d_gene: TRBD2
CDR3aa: CAISEGGLAGGPNEQFF
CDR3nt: TGTGCCATCAGTGAGGGGGGACTAGCGGGGGGACCGAATGAGCAGTTCTTC

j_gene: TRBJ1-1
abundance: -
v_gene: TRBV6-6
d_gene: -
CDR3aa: CASTKEGLNTEAFF
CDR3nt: TGTGCCAGCACTAAAGAGGGATTGAACACTGAAGCTTTCTTT

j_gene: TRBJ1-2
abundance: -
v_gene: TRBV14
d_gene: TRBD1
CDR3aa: CASSPQGAYGYTF
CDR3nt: TGTGCCAGCAGCCCCCAGGGGGCCTATGGCTACACCTTC

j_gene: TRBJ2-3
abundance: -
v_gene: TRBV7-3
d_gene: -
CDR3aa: CASSSDSTDTQYF
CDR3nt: TGTGCCAGCAGTTCAGACAGCACAGATACGCAGTATTTT

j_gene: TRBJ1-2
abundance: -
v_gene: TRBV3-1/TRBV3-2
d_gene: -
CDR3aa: CASSQDSFYYGYTF
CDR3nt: TGTGCCAGCAGCCAGGACTCCTTCTACTATGGCTACACCTTC

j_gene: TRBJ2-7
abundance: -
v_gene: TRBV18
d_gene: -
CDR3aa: CASSNNHRDTKFDEQYF
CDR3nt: TGTGCCAGCTCAAACAACCATCGGGACACCAAGTTCGACGAGCAGTACTTC

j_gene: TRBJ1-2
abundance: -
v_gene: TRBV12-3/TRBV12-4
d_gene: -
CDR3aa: CASSFSLYGYTF
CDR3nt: TGTGCCAGCAGTTTCAGTCTCTATGGCTACACCTTC

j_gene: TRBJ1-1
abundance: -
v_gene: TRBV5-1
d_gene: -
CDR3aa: CASRVTGNTEAFF
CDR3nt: TGCGCCAGCAGAGTTACAGGGAACACTGAAGCTTTCTTT

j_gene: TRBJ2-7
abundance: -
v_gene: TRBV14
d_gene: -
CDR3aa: CASSQVGGGEQYF
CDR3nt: TGTGCCAGCAGCCAAGTTGGGGGAGGCGAGCAGTACTTC

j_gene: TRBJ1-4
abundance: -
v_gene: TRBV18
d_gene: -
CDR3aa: CASSPSTLNEKLFF
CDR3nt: TGTGCCAGCTCACCATCGACGCTCAATGAAAAACTGTTTTTT

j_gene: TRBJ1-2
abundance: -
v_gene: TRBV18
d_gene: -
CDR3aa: CASSPDTAYGYTF
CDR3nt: TGTGCCAGCTCTCCGGACACCGCCTATGGCTACACCTTC

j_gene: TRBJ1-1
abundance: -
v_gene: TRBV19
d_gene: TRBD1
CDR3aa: CASSARGTGWNTEAFF
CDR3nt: TGTGCCAGTAGTGCTAGGGGGACAGGATGGAACACTGAAGCTTTCTTT

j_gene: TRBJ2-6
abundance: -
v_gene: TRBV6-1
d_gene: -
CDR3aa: CASSDGGSGANVLTF
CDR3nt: TGTGCCAGCAGTGACGGGGGTTCTGGGGCCAACGTCCTGACTTTC

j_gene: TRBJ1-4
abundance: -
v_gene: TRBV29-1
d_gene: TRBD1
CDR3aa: CSVGQGGKLFF
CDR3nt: TGCAGCGTTGGACAGGGCGGAAAACTGTTTTTT

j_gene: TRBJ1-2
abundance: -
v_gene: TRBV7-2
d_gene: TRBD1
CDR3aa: CASSFSGPRDRGNGYTF
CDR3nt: TGTGCCAGCAGCTTCTCCGGCCCTCGGGACAGGGGGAATGGCTACACCTTC

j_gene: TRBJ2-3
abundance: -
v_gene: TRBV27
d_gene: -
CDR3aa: CASSPRNTDTQYF
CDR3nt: TGTGCCAGCAGCCCTCGGAACACAGATACGCAGTATTTT

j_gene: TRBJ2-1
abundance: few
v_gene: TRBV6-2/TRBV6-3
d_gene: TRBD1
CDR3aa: CASSLFGTGGNEQFF
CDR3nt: TGTGCCAGCAGTTTATTCGGGACAGGGGGGAATGAGCAGTTCTTC

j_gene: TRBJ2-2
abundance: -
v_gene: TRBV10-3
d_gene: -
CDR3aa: CAISEFSGEGGELFF
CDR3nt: TGTGCCATCAGTGAGTTCAGTGGGGAAGGCGGGGAGCTGTTTTTT

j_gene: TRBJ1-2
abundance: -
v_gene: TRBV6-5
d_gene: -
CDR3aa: CASSYSHSDYGYTF
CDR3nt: TGTGCCAGCAGTTACTCCCACAGCGACTATGGCTACACCTTC

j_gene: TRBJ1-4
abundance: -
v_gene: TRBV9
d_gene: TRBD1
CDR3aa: CASSPQGGARGEKLFF
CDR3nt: TGTGCCAGCAGCCCCCAGGGGGGGGCTAGGGGTGAAAAACTGTTTTTT

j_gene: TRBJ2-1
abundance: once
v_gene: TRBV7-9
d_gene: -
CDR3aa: CASSQGTTEKQFF
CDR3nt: TGTGCCAGCAGCCAAGGGACCACGGAAAAGCAGTTCTTC

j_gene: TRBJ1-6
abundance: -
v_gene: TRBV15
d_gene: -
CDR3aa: CATSRVPSITLHF
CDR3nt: TGTGCCACCAGCAGAGTTCCATCCATAACCCTCCACTTT

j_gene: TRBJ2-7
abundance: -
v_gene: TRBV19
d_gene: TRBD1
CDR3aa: CASSIRTGIGYEQYF
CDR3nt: TGTGCCAGTAGTATACGGACAGGGATAGGCTACGAGCAGTACTTC

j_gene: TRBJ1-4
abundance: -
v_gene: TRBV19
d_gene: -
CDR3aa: CASSVTADEKLFF
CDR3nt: TGTGCCAGTAGTGTCACGGCGGATGAAAAACTGTTTTTT